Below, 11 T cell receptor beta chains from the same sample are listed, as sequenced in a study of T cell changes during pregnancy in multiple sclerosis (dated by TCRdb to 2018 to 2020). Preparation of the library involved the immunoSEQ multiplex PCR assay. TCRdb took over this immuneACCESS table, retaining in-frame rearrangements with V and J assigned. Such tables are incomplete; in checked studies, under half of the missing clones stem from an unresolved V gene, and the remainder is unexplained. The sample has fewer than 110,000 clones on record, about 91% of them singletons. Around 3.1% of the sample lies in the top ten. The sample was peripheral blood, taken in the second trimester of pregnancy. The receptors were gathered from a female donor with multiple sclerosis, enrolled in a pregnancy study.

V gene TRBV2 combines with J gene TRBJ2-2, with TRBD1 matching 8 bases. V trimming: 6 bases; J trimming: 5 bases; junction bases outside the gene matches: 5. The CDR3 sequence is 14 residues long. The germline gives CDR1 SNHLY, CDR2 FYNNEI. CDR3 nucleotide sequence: TGTGCCAGCAGCGGACAGGGAGTTACCGGGGAGCTGTTTTTT. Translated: CASSGQGVTGELFF.

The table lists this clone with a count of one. CDR3 in amino acids: CASSSSGNYNEQFF. CDR3 nucleotide sequence: TGTGCCAGCAGTTCTAGCGGGAATTACAATGAGCAGTTCTTC. The chain has TRBV25-1 and TRBJ2-1; 9 nucleotides align to TRBD2. With 5 bases clipped from V and 4 bases from J, the junction kept 3 bases outside the gene matches. Germline assignment: CDR1 MGHDK and CDR2 SYGVNS. This CDR3 has 14 residues.

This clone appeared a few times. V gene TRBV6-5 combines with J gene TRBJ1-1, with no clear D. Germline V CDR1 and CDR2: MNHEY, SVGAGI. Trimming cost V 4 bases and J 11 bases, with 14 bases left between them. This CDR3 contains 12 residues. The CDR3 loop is CASSCDRCAAFF. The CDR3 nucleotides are TGTGCCAGCAGTTGTGATAGATGTGCGGCTTTCTTT.

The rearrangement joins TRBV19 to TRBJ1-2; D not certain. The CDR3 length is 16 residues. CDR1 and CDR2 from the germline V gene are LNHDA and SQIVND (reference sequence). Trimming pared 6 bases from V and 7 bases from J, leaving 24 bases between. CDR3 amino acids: CASREQWSVRRGGYTF. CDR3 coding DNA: TGTGCCAGTAGGGAGCAGTGGTCAGTGAGGAGAGGTGGCTACACCTTC.

This chain's CDR3 is CASKYQAPYNEQFF. The CDR3 DNA reads TGTGCCAGCAAGTACCAGGCCCCCTACAATGAGCAGTTCTTC. The V gene is TRBV28, the J gene TRBJ2-1; D gene unclear. Germline-derived CDR1 and CDR2 are MDHEN and SYDVKM. V lost 7 bases to trimming and J lost 2 bases, with 12 bases between them. The length of the CDR3 is 14 residues.

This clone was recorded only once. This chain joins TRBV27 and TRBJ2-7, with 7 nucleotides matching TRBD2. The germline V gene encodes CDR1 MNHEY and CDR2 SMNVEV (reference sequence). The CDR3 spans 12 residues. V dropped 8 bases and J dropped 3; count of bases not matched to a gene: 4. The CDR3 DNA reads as TGTGCCAGCGGGGACTACGGCTACGAGCAGTACTTC. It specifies CASGDYGYEQYF.

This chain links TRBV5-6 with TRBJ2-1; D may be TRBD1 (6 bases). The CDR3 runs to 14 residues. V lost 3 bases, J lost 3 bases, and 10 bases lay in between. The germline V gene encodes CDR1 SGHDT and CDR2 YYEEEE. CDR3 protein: CASSSRTDYNEQFF. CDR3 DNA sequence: TGTGCCAGCAGCTCCCGGACAGACTACAATGAGCAGTTCTTC.

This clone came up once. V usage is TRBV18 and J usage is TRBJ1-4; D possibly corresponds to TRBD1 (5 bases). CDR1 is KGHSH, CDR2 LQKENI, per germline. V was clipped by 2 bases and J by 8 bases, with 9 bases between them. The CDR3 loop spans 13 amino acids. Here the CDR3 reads CASSPGAREKLFF. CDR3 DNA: TGTGCCAGCTCACCAGGGGCGCGAGAAAAACTGTTTTTT.

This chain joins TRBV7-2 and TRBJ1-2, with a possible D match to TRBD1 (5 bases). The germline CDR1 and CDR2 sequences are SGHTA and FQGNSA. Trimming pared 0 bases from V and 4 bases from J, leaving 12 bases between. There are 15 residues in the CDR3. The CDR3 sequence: CASSLASRAFYGYTF. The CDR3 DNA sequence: TGTGCCAGCAGCTTAGCTAGCAGGGCCTTCTATGGCTACACCTTC.

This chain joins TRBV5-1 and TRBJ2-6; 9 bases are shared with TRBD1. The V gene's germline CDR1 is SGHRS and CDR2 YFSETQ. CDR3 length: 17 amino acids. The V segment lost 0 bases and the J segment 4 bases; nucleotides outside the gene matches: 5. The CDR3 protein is CASSLAQGALGANVLTF. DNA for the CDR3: TGCGCCAGCAGCTTGGCACAGGGGGCGCTAGGGGCCAACGTCCTGACTTTC.

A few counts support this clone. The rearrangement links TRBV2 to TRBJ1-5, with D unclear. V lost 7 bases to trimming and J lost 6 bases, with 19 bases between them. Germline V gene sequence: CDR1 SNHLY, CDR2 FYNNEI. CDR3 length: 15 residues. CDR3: CASKETPHGIQPQHF. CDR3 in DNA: TGTGCCAGCAAAGAGACCCCGCACGGGATTCAGCCCCAGCATTTT.